This record concerns one TCR beta chain sequence. Its antigen remains undetermined. Per-base qualities were not stored, and no clone one base away is much larger. The CDR3 regions of human TCRbeta chains were analyzed by immunosequencing. The original methods were these. Repertoire TCRs were matched against a reference library of SARS-CoV-2-specific TCRs generated with the MIRA antigen-specificity platform. Breadth meant the fraction of unique TCRs that were SARS-CoV-2-associated, whereas depth meant the fraction of total T cells that were SARS-CoV-2-associated. Using the MIRA data, each spike-specific TCR was assigned both to the spike region to which the TCR was reactive and to a CD4 or CD8 class. Log10-transformed breadth and depth values were compared by one-way ANOVA with Sidak's multiple comparisons tests. In its TCRdb copy, this immuneACCESS table keeps in-frame sequences only and misses some clones. Where compared with another copy, unresolved V genes explain less than half of these, and the others have no known cause. The D gene and trimming were derived from the DNA, and the V and J assignments and clone size from that table. The sample table lists 150,000 or so clones, around 91% of them with a count of one. The top ten constitute roughly 4.7% of the sample.

These data come from a study of T cell responses to AZD1222 COVID-19 vaccine (dated by TCRdb to the early 2020s). Study-level background: AZD1222 recipients whose second dose came at about 4 weeks and those whose second dose came at about 12 weeks were combined into one group, since spike-specific TCR depth and breadth did not differ between the two schedules. TCR sequencing covered roughly 230 trial participants: around 210 given two doses of AZD1222 and 26 given two doses of MenACWY control vaccine. Trial participants were enrolled by age into 18-55, 56-69 and 70-plus year subgroups, with around 150, 28 and 57 TCR-sequenced participants respectively.

The paper's findings and limits, for the study overall: Because no samples from the day 14 peak response were available, repertoires could be characterized only after the peak T cell response. Reportedly, almost half of the unique spike-specific TCRs recognized epitopes lying outside the regions that are mutated in the B.1.351 and B.1.1.7 variants. After two AZD1222 doses, both the breadth and the depth of spike-specific TCRs were significantly higher than at day 0 and than in MenACWY recipients. Conclusions about previously exposed vaccinees are limited because only six or seven AZD1222 recipients were SARS-CoV-2 seropositive at baseline. In the small 56-69-year group, the increase in depth fell short of significance, most likely because of low power. Most participants were white British and females outnumbered males, and the authors suggested that clonal diversity may have been underestimated. Vaccine-associated CD4 TCRs spanned the whole spike protein, with dominant responses in regions 160-218 and 743-854.

Between the V and J ends, shortened by 1 base and 1 base respectively, the junction contains 10 bases. CDR1 and CDR2, looked up from the germline V gene, are KGHSH and LQKENI. The cysteine opens and the phenylalanine closes a CDR3 of 15 amino acids. Only CDR3 DNA remains: 45 bases, in frame from the first base. The label giving this sample's time point can be read as: baseline before first vaccination. Samples from vaccinated people were obtained from the UK trials COV001 and COV002, which included a single-blind randomized controlled phase 2/3 trial of AZD1222 (ChAdOx1 nCoV-19) in healthy adults. Trial participant PBMC samples were collected at day 0 and day 28 after the second dose for TCRbeta chain sequencing.

Sequences were derived from peripheral blood, sampled on day 0 of AZD1222 vaccination. The TCR sequence derives from an adult in good health. This sequence uses TRBV18 and TRBJ2-5; the D region possibly corresponds to TRBD1 (6 bases align). CDR3 protein: CASSPRSTGQETQYF. The nucleotides read TGTGCCAGCTCACCACGTTCGACAGGCCAAGAGACCCAGTACTTC.